The TCR beta chain under discussion was sequenced for a study of T cells in women clearing cervical HPV infection. As regards this clone: Coverage ceases 3 residues before the CDR3 finishes, and the germline J gene fills in the end.

There are 14 residues in the CDR3. The V gene end was trimmed by 5 bases and the J gene end by 4 bases; junction bases not matched to a gene: 7. In germline, CDR1 is SEHNR, CDR2 FQNEAQ (reference sequence). TCR beta CDR3 amplified by multiplex PCR from approximately 1,100 ng genomic DNA. Measured with immunoSEQ multiplex PCR; TCRdb has only the in-frame clones, and not every one. The sample data list about 30,000 clones. Material: blood buffy coat. This clonotype was obtained from a woman aged 18 to 75 with a cervical HPV16 infection that either progressed to CIN3+ or cleared (not recorded which). J is TRBJ1-2 and V is TRBV7-9; 7 bases are shared with TRBD1. The CDR3 spells CASSEQGPAYGYTF. The CDR3 bases that were read are TGTGCCAGCAGCGAACAGGGGCCCGCCTATGGC.